This T cell receptor (beta chain) comes out of a study of T-cell reconstitution after alpha-beta-depleted transplantation in children. A library of TCRbeta sequences, prepared with unique molecular identifiers, was generated. TCRdb re-called the PCR reads with MiXCR, one entry per CDR3 protein. In the table there are 700,000 to 950,000 distinct CDR3 sequences, 16% of which are singletons. In its sample, this clonotype was seen once. Its target is not known. General study results and limits: In patients about two months after transplant, alpha-beta T cells reportedly arose from several hundred expanded graft clones.

V lost 4 bases and J lost 5, with 16 bases in between. CDR1 and CDR2 from the germline V gene are KGHSH and LQKENI. The CDR3 contains 15 residues. Sequences were derived from PBMCs, mostly from graft donor cells, sampled 360 days after TCRalphabeta/CD19-depleted stem cell transplant. The rearrangement uses TRBV18 and TRBJ2-3, with TRBD2 as a possible D gene (5 bases). The sequence came from a male patient younger than 18 who had a stem cell transplant for acute lymphoblastic leukemia, so the T cells may come from the graft donor. CDR3 residues: CASSLPDLAVDTQYF. In nucleotides, the CDR3 is TGTGCCAGCTCACTTCCGGACTTGGCGGTAGATACGCAGTATTTT.